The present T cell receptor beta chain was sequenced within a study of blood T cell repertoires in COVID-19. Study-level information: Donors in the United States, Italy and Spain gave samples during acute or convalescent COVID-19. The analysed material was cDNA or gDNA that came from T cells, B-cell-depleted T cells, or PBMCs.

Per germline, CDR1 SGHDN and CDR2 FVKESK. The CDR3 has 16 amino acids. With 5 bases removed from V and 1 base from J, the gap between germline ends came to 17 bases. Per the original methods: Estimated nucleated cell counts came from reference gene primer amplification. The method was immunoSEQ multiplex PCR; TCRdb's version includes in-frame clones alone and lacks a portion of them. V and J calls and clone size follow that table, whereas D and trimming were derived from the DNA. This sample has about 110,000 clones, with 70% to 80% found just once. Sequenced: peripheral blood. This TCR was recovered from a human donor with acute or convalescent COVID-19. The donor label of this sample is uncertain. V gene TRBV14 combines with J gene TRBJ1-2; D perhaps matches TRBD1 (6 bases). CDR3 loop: CASSAGRGRSNYGYTF. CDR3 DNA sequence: TGTGCCAGCAGCGCCGGCAGGGGCAGAAGTAACTATGGCTACACCTTC.